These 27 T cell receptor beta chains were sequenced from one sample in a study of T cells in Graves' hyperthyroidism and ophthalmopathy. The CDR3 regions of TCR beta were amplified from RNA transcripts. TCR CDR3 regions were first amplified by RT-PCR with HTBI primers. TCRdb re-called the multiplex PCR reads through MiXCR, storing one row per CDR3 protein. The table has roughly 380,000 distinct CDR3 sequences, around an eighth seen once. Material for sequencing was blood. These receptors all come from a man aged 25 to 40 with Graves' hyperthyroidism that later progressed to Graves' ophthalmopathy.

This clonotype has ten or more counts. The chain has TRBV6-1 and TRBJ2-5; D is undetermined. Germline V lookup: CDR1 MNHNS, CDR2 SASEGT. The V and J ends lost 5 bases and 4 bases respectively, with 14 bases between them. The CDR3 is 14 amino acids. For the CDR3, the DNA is TGTGCCAGCAGTTTTCGAACCCAAGGAGAGACCCAGTACTTC. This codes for CASSFRTQGETQYF.

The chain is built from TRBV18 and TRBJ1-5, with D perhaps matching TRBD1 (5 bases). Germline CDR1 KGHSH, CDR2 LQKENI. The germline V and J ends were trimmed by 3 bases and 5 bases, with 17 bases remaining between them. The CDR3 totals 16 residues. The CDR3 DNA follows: TGTGCCAGCTCACCGGGCGGGCAGGGCCTATATCAGCCCCAGCATTTT. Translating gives CASSPGGQGLYQPQHF.

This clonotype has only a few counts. For the CDR3, the DNA is TGCGCCAGCAGCTTGACTAAGTCCATGAACACTGAAGCTTTCTTT. This codes for CASSLTKSMNTEAFF. This rearrangement joins TRBV5-1 to TRBJ1-1; D call uncertain. Germline V gene data show CDR1 as SGHRS and CDR2 as YFSETQ. The CDR3 is made up of 15 amino acids. V dropped 1 base and J dropped 0 bases, with 10 bases sitting between them.

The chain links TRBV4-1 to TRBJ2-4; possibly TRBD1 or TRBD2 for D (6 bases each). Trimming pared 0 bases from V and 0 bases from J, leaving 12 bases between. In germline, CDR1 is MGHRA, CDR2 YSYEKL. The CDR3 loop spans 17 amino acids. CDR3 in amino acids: CASSQEGGGLAKNIQYF. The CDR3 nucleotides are TGCGCCAGCAGCCAAGAAGGGGGAGGACTAGCCAAAAACATTCAGTACTTC.

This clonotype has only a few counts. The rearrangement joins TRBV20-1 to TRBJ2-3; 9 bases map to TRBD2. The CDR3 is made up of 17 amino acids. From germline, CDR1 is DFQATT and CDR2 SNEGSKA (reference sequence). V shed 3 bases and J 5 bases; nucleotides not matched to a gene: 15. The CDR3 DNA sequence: TGCAGTGCTAGTTATAGCCGGGCGGGGGGGCGTAGAGATACGCAGTATTTT. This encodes CSASYSRAGGRRDTQYF.

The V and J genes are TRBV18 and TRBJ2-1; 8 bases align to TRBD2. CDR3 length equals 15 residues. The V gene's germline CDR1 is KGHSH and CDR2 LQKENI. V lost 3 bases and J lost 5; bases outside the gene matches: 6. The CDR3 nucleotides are TGTGCCAGCTCACCGGGTGGCGGGGGGCACAATGAGCAGTTCTTC. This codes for CASSPGGGGHNEQFF.

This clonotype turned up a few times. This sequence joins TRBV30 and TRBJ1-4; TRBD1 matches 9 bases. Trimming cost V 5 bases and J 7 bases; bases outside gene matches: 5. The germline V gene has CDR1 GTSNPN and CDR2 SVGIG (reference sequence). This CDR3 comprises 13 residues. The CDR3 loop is CAWDRGKVEKLFF. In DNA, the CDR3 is TGTGCCTGGGACAGGGGGAAGGTTGAAAAACTGTTTTTT.

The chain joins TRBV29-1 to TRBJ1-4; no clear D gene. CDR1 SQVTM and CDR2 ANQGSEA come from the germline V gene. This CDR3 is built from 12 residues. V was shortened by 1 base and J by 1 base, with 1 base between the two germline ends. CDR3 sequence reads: CSVEGTNEKLFF. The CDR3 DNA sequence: TGCAGCGTTGAAGGAACTAATGAAAAACTGTTTTTT.

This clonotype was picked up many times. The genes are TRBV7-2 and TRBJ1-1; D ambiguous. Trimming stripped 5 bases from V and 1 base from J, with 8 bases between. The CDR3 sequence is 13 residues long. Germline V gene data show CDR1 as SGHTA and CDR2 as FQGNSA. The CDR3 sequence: CASSNEGNTEAFF. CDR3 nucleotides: TGTGCCAGCAGCAACGAGGGGAACACTGAAGCTTTCTTT.

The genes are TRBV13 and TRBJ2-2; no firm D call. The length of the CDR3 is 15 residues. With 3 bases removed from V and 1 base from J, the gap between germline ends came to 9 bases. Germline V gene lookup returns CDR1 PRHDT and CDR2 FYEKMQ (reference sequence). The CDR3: CASSFPSMNTGELFF. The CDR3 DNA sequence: TGTGCCAGCAGCTTCCCAAGCATGAACACCGGGGAGCTGTTTTTT.

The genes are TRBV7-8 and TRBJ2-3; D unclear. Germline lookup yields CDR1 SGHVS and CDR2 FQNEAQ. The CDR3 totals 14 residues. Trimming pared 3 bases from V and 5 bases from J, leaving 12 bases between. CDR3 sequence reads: CASSLKARVDTQYF. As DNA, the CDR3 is TGTGCCAGCAGCTTGAAGGCTCGAGTAGATACGCAGTATTTT. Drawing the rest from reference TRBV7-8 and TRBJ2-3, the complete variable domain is GAGVSQSPRYKVAKRGQDVALRCDPISGHVSLFWYQQALGQGPEFLTYFQNEAQLDKSGLPSDRFFAERPEGSVSTLKIQRTQQEDSAVYLCASSLKARVDTQYFGPGTRLTVL.

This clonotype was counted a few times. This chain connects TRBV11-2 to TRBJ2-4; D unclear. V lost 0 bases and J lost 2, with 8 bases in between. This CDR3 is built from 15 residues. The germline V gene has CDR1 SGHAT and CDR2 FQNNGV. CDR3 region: CASSLERVSKNIQYF. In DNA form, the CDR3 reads TGTGCCAGCAGCTTAGAAAGGGTCTCCAAAAACATTCAGTACTTC.

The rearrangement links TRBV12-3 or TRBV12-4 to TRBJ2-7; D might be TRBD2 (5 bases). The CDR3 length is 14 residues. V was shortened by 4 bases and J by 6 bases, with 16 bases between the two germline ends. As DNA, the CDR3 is TGTGCCAGCAGTTCCGTGACGGGATCCGCCGAGCAGTACTTC. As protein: CASSSVTGSAEQYF.

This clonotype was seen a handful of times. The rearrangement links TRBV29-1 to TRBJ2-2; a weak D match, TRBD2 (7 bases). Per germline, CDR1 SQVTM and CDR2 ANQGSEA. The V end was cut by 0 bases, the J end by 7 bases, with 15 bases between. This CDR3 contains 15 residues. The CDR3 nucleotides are TGCAGCGTTGAAGATGACGGGGGGCGGGTCGGGGAGCTGTTTTTT. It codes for CSVEDDGGRVGELFF.

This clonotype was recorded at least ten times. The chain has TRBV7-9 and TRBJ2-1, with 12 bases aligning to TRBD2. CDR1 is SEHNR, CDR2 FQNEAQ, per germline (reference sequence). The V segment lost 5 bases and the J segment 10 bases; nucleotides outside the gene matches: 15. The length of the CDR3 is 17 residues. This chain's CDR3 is CASSPSRTSGALREQFF. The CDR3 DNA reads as TGTGCCAGCAGCCCCAGCCGGACTAGCGGGGCTTTGCGGGAGCAGTTCTTC.

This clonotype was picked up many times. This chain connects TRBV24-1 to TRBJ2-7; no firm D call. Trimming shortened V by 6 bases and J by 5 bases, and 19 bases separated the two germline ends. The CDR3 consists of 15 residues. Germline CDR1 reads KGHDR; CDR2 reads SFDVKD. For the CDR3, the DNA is TGTGCCACCAGTCCTTCGGCAGGTCCCTTGGACGAGCAGTACTTC. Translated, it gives CATSPSAGPLDEQYF.

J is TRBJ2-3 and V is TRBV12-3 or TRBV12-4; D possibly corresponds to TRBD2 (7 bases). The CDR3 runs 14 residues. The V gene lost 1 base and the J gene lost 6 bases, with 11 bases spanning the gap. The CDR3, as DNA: TGTGCCAGCAGTTTAGAGGGGAGGGGGGATACGCAGTATTTT. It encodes CASSLEGRGDTQYF.

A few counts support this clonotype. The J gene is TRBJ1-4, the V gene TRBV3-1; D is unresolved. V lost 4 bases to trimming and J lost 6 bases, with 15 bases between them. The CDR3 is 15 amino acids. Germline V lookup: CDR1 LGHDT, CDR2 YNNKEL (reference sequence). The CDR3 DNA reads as TGTGCCAGCAGCCCCAGTGATAGACGGGATGAAAAACTGTTTTTT. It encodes CASSPSDRRDEKLFF.

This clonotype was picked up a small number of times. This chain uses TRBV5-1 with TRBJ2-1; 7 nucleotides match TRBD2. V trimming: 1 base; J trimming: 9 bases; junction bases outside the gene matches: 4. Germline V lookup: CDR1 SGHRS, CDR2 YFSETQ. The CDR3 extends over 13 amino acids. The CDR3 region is CASSLTSDVEQFF. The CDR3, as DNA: TGCGCCAGCAGCTTGACTAGCGACGTTGAGCAGTTCTTC.

This CDR3 reads CASSQDPTGGRGYTF. CDR3 DNA sequence: TGCGCCAGCAGCCAAGATCCGACAGGGGGCCGTGGCTACACCTTC. This rearrangement joins TRBV4-1 to TRBJ1-2; 10 bases fit TRBD1. Germline-derived CDR1 and CDR2 are MGHRA and YSYEKL. The length of the CDR3 is 15 residues. V was pared by 0 bases and J by 7 bases, with 5 bases of the junction left unmatched.

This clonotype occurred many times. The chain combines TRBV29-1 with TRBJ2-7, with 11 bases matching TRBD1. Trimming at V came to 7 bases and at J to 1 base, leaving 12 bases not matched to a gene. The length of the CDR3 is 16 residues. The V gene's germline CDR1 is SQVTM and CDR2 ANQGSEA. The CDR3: CSARTGGGQVSYEQYF. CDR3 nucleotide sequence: TGCAGCGCTCGGACAGGGGGCGGCCAAGTGTCCTACGAGCAGTACTTC.

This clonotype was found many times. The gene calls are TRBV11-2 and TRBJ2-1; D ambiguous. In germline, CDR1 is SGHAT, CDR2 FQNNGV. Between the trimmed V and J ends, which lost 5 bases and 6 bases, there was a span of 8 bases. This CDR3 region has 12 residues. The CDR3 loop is CASSLWPNEQFF. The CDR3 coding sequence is TGTGCCAGCAGCCTCTGGCCCAATGAGCAGTTCTTC. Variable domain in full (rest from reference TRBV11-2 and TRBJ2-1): EAGVAQSPRYKIIEKRQSVAFWCNPISGHATLYWYQQILGQGPKLLIQFQNNGVVDDSQLPKDRFSAERLKGVDSTLKIQPAKLEDSAVYLCASSLWPNEQFFGPGTRLTVL.

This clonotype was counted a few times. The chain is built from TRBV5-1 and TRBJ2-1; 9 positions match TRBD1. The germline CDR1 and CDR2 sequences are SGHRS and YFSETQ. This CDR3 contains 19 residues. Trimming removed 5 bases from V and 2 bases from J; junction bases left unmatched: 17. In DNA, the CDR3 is TGCGCCAGCAGATTACGACCGGGACAGGGTCAGGGGCCCTACAATGAGCAGTTCTTC. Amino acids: CASRLRPGQGQGPYNEQFF.

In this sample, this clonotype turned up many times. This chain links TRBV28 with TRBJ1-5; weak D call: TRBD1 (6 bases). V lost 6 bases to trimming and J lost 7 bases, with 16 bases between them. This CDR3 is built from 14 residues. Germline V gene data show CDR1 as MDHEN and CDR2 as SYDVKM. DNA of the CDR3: TGTGCCAGCAGCACGACAGGCATAGTCCAGCCCCAGCATTTT. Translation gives CASSTTGIVQPQHF.

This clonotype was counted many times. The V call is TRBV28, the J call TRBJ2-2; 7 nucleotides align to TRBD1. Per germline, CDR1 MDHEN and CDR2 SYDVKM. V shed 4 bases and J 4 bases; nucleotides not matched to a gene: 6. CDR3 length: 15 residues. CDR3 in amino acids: CASSSLRTGTGELFF. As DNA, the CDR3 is TGTGCCAGCAGTTCCTTGAGGACAGGCACCGGGGAGCTGTTTTTT.

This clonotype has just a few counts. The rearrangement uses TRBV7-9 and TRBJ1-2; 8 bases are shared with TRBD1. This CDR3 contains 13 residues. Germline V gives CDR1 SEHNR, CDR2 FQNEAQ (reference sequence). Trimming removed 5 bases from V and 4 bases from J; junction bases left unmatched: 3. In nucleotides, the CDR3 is TGTGCCAGCAGCCGGACAGGGAGCTATGGCTACACCTTC. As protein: CASSRTGSYGYTF.

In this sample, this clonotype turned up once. The CDR3 is CASSLRYAANYGYTF. CDR3 DNA sequence: TGTGCCAGCAGCTTAAGGTACGCAGCTAACTATGGCTACACCTTC. The chain recombines TRBV7-2 with TRBJ1-2, with D unresolved. V lost 2 bases, J lost 0 bases, and 10 bases lay in between. The CDR3 sequence is 15 residues long. In germline, CDR1 is SGHTA, CDR2 FQGNSA.